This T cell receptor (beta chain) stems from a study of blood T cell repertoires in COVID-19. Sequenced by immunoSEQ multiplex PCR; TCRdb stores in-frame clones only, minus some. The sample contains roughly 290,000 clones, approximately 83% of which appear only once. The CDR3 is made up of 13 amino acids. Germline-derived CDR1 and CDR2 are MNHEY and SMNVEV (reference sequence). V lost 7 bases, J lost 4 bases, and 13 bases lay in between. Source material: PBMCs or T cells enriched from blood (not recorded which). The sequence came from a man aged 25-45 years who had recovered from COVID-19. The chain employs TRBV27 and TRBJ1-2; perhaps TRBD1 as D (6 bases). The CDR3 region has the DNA TGTGCCAGCAAGGAAGTGGGGGCCTATGGCTACACCTTC. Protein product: CASKEVGAYGYTF.